Detailed here is one T cell receptor beta chain. Its matching antigen is unknown. From germline, CDR1 is SEHNR and CDR2 FQNEAQ (reference sequence). The V segment lost 5 bases and the J segment 5 bases; nucleotides outside the gene matches: 6. This CDR3 has 14 amino acids. PCR used 60 Vbeta primers and 13 Jbeta primers. Clones were sequenced by immunoSEQ multiplex PCR, and TCRdb holds only the in-frame ones, with some missing. The sample shows approximately 200,000 clones, approximately 83% of them seen only once. The data are from a study of cytomegalovirus exposure and HLA in healthy donors. Findings of the study overall: TCR beta V segments were, for the most part, productive about 87% or about 30% of the time in an earlier analysis.

V is TRBV7-9 and J is TRBJ1-1; 9 nucleotides align to TRBD1. The origin of this receptor is a boy between 2 and 15 years old in good health and CMV-seronegative. The sequenced sample was PBMCs. The CDR3 protein is CASSQKTGGTEAFF. The CDR3 DNA is TGTGCCAGCAGCCAAAAGACAGGGGGTACTGAAGCTTTCTTT.